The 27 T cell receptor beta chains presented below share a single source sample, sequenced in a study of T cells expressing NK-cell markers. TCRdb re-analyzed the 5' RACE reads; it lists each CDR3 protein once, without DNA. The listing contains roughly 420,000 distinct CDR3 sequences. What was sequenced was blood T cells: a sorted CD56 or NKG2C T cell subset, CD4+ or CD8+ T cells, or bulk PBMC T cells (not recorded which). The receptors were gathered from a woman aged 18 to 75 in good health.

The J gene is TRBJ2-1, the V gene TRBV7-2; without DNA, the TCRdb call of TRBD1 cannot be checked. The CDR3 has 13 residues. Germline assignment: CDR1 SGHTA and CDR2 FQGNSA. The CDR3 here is CVSSLLQGNEQFF. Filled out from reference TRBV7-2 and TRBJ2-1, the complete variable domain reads GAGVSQSPSNKVTEKGKDVELRCDPISGHTALYWYRQSLGQGLEFLIYFQGNSAPDKSGLPSDRFSAERTGGSVSTLTIQRTQQEDSAVYLCVSSLLQGNEQFFGPGTRLTVL.

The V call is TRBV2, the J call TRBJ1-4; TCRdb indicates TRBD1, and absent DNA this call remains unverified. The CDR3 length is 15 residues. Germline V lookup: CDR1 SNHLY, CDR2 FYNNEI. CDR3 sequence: CASSEARSVNEKLFF.

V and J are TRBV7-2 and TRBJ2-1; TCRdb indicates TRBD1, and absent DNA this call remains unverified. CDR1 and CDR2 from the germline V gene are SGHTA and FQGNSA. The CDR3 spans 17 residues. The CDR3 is CASSLGLFRGRGNEQFF. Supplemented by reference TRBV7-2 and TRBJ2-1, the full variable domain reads GAGVSQSPSNKVTEKGKDVELRCDPISGHTALYWYRQSLGQGLEFLIYFQGNSAPDKSGLPSDRFSAERTGGSVSTLTIQRTQQEDSAVYLCASSLGLFRGRGNEQFFGPGTRLTVL.

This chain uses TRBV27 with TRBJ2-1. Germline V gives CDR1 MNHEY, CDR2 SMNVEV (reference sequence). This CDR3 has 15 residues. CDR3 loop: CASSLGQFSYNEQFF.

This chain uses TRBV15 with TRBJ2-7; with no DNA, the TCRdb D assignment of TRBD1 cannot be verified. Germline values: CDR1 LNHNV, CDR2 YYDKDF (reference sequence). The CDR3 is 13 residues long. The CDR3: CATSLGTAYEQYF.

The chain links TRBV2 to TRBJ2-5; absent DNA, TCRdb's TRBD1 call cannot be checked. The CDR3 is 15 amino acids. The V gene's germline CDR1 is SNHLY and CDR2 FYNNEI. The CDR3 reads CASRSSYREEETQYF.

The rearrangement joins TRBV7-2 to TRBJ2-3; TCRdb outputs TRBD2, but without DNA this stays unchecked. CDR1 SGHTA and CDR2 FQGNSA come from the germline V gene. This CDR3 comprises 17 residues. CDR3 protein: CASSLGTRTSGGDTQYF.

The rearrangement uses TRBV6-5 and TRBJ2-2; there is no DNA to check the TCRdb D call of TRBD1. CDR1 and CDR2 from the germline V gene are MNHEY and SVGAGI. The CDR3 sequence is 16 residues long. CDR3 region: CASTSGAPTNTGELFF.

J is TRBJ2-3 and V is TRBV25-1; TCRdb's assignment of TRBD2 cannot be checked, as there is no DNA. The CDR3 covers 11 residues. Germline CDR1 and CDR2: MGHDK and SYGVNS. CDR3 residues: CASSGGTSQYF.

The chain's CDR3 is CASRPWQNTGELFF. The rearrangement links TRBV12-3 or TRBV12-4 to TRBJ2-2. The CDR3 extends over 14 amino acids.

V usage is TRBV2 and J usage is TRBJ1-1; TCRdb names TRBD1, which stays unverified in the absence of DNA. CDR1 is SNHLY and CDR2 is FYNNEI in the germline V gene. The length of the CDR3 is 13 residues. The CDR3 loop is CASSGDRVTEAFF.

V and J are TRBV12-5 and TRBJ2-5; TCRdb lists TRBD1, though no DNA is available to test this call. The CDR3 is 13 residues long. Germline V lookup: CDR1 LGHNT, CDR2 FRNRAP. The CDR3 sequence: CASGFYQGETQYF. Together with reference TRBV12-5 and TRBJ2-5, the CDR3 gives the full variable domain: DARVTQTPRHKVTEMGQEVTMRCQPILGHNTVFWYRQTMMQGLELLAYFRNRAPLDDSGMPKDRFSAEMPDATLATLKIQPSEPRDSAVYFCASGFYQGETQYFGPGTRLLVL.

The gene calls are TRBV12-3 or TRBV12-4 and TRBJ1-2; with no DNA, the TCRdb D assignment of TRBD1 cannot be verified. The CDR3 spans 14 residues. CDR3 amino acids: CASRSNGERYGYTF.

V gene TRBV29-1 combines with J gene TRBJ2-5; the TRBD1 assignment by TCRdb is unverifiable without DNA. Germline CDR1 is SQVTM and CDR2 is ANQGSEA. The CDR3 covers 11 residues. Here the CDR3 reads CSVVQGGTQYF.

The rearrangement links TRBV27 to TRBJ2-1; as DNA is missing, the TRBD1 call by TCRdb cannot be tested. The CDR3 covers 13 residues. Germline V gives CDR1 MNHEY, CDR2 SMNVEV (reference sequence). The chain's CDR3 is CASSLVQGDEQFF.

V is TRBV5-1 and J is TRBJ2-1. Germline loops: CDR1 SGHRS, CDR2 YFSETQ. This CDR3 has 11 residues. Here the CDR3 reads CASSLDLRQFF.

The CDR3 sequence is CASSVGTGSGETQYF. This chain joins TRBV9 and TRBJ2-5; TCRdb's D gene call, TRBD1, goes unchecked for lack of DNA. The length of the CDR3 is 15 residues. CDR1 and CDR2 (germline): SGDLS, YYNGEE.

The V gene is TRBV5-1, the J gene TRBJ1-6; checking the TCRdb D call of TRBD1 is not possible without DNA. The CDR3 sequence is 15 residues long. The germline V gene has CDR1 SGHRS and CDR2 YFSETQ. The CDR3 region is CASSQDSPYNSPLHF.

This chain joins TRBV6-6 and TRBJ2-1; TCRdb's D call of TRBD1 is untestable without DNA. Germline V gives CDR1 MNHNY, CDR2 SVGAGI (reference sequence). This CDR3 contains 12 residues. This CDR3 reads CAATTPGDEQFF.

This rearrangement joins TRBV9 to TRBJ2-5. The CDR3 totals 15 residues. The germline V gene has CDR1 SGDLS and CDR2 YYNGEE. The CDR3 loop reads CASTIGLGKSETQYF. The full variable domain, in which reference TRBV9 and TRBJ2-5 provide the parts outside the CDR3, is DSGVTQTPKHLITATGQRVTLRCSPRSGDLSVYWYQQSLDQGLQFLIQYYNGEERAKGNILERFSAQQFPDLHSELNLSSLELGDSALYFCASTIGLGKSETQYFGPGTRLLVL.

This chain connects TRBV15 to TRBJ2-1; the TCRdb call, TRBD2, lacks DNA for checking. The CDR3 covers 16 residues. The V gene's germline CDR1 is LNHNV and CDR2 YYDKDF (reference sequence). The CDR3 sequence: CATSRVSGLTLGEQFF.

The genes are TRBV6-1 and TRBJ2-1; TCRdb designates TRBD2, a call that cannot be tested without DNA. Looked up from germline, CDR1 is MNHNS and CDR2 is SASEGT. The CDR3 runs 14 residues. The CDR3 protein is CASLGLAVYNEQFF.

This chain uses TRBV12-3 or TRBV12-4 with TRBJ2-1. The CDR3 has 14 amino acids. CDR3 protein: CASSWIGLDNEQFF.

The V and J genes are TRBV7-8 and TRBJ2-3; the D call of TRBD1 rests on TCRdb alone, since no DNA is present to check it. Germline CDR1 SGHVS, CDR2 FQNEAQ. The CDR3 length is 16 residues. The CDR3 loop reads CASSWDSGSSTDTQYF. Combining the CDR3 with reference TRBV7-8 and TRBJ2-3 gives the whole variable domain GAGVSQSPRYKVAKRGQDVALRCDPISGHVSLFWYQQALGQGPEFLTYFQNEAQLDKSGLPSDRFFAERPEGSVSTLKIQRTQQEDSAVYLCASSWDSGSSTDTQYFGPGTRLTVL.

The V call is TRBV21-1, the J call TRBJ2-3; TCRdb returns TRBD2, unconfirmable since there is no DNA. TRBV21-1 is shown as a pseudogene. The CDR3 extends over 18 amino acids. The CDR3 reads CASSKEGRTPSPPDTQYF.

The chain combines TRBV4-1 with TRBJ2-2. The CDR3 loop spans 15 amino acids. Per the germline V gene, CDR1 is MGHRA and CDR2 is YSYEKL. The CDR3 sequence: CASSPPLWTAGELFF.

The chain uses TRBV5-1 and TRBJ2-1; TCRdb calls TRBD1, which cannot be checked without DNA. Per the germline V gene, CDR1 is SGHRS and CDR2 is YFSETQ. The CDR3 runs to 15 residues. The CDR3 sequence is CASTKTGDSYNEQFF.